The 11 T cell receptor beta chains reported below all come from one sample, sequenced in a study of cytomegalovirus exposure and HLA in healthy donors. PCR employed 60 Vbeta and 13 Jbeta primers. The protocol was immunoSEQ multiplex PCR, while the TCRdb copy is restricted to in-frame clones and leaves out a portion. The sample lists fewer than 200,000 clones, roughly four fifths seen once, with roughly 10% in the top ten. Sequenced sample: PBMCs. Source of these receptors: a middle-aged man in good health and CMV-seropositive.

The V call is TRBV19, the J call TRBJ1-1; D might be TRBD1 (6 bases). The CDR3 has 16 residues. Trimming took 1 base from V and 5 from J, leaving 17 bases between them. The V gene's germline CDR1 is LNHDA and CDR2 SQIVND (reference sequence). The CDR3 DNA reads TGTGCCAGTAGTATAGCCCAGGGGCGATTAATGACTGAAGCTTTCTTT. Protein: CASSIAQGRLMTEAFF.

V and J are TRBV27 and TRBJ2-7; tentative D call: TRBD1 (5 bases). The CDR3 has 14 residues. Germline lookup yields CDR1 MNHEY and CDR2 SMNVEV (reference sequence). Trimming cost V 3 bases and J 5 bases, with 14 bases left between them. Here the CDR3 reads CASSFKGWNDEQYF. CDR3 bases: TGTGCCAGCAGTTTTAAGGGGTGGAACGACGAGCAGTACTTC.

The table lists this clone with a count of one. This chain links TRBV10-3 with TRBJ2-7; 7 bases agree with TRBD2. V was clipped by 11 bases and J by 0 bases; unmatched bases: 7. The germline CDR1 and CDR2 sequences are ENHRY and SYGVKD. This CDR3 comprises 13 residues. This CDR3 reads CAGSPSGSYEQYF. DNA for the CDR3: TGTGCCGGTTCTCCTAGCGGCTCCTACGAGCAGTACTTC.

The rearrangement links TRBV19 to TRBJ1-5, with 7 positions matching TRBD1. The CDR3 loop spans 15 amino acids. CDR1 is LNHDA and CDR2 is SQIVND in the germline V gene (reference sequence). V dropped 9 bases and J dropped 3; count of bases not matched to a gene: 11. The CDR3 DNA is TGTGCCAGCACACAACAGGGGACGTACAATCAGCCCCAGCATTTT. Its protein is CASTQQGTYNQPQHF.

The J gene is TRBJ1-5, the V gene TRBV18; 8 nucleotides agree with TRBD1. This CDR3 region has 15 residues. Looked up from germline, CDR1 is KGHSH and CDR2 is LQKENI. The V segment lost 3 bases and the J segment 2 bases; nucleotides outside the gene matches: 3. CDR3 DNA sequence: TGTGCCAGCTCACCCTCACAGGGGGGCAATCAGCCCCAGCATTTT. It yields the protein CASSPSQGGNQPQHF.

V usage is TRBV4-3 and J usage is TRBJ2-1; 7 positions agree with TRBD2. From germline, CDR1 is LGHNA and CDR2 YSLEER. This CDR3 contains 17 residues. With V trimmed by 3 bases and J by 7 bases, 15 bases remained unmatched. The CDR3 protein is CASSQSLGGVIGNEQFF. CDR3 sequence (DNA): TGCGCCAGCAGCCAGTCCCTTGGGGGGGTGATCGGGAATGAGCAGTTCTTC.

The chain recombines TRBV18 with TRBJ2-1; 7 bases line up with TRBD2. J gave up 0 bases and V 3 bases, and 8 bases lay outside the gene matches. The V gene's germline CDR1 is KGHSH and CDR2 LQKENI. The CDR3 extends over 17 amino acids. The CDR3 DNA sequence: TGTGCCAGCTCACCTCGCGGGGGTACGAGCTCCTACAATGAGCAGTTCTTC. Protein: CASSPRGGTSSYNEQFF.

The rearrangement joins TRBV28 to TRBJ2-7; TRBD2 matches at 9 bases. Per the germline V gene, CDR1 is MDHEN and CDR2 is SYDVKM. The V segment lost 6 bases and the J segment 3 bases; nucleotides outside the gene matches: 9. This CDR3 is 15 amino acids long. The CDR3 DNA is TGTGCCAGCAGCCCATGGCGGGAGGGAGACTACGAGCAGTACTTC. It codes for CASSPWREGDYEQYF.

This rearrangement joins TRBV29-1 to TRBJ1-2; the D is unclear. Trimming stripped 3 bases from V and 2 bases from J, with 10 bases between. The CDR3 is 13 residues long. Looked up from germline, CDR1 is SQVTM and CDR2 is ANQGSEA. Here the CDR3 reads CSVEENRNYGYTF. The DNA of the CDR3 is TGCAGCGTTGAGGAGAACCGCAACTATGGCTACACCTTC.

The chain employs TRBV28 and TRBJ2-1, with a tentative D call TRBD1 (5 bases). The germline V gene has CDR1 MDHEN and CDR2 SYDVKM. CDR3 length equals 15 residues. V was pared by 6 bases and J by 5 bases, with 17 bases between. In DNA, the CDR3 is TGTGCCAGCAGGAAGACAGTCCCCTCGAACAATGAGCAGTTCTTC. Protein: CASRKTVPSNNEQFF.

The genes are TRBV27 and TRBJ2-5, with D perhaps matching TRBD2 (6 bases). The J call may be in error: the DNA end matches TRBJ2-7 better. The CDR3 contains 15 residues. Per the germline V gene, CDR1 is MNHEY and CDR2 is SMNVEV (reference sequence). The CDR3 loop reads CASSLEGQMTYEQYF. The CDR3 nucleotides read TGTGCCAGCAGTTTGGAGGGGCAAATGACCTACGAGCAGTACTTC.